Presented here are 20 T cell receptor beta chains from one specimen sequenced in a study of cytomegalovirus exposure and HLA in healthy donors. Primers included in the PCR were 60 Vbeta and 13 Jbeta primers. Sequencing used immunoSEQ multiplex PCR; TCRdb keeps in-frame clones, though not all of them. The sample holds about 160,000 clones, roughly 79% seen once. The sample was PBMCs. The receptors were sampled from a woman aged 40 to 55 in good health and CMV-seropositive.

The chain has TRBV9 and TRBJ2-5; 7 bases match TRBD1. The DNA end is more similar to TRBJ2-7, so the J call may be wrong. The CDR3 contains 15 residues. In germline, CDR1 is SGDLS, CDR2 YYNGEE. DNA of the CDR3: TGTGCCAGCAGCGTAGCGGTGGGACAGATCTACGAGCAGTACTTC. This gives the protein CASSVAVGQIYEQYF.

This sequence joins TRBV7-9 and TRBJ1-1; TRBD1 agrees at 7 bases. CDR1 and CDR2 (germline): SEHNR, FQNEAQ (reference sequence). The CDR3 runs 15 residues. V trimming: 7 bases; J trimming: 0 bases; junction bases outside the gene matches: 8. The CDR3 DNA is TGTGCCAGCACCCGTTGGACAGGAATGAACACTGAAGCTTTCTTT. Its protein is CASTRWTGMNTEAFF.

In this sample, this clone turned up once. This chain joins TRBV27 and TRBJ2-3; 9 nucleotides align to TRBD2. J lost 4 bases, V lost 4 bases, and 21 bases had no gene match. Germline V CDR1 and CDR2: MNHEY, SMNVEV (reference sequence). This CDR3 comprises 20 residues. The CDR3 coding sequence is TGTGCCAGCAGTTCATATGCCCTAGCGGGGTTGGTGGGTTATGCAGATACGCAGTATTTT. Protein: CASSSYALAGLVGYADTQYF.

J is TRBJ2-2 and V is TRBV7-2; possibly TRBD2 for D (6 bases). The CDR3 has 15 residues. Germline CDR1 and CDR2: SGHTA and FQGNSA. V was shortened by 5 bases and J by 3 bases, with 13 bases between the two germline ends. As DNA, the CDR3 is TGTGCCAGCAGCCCGACTAGAGAATACACCGGGGAGCTGTTTTTT. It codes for CASSPTREYTGELFF.

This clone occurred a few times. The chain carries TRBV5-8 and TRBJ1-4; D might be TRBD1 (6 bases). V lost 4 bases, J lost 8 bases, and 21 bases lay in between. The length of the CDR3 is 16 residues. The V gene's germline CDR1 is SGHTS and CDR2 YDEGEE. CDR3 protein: CASSPGKGVLSEKLFF. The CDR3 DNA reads TGTGCCAGCAGCCCCGGAAAGGGGGTACTTAGCGAAAAACTGTTTTTT.

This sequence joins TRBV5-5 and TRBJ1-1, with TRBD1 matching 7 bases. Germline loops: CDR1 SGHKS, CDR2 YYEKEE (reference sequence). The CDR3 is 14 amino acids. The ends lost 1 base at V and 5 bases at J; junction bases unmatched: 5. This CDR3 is CASSLSTGETEAFF. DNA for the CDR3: TGTGCCAGCAGCTTGTCCACAGGGGAGACTGAAGCTTTCTTT.

Here the CDR3 DNA reads TGCGCCAGCAGCCATGATCGGTACACTGAAGCTTTCTTT. This encodes CASSHDRYTEAFF. The chain recombines TRBV4-3 with TRBJ1-1, with D hard to call. CDR1 and CDR2 (germline): LGHNA, YSLEER. CDR3 length equals 13 residues. Between the trimmed V and J ends, which lost 3 bases and 3 bases, there was a span of 8 bases.

CDR3 coding DNA: TGTGCCAGCCTAGGACAGGGCTATCTATATCAGCCCCAGCATTTT. As protein: CASLGQGYLYQPQHF. This chain connects TRBV19 to TRBJ1-5; TRBD1 agrees at 8 bases. Germline CDR1 reads LNHDA; CDR2 reads SQIVND (reference sequence). J was trimmed by 5 bases and V by 9 bases; bases with no gene match: 12. The CDR3 consists of 15 residues.

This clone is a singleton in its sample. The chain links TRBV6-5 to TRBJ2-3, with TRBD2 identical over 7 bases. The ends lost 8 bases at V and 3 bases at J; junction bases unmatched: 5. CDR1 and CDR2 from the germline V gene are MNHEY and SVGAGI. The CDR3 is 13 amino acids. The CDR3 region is CASVQRGTDTQYF. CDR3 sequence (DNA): TGTGCCAGCGTCCAGCGGGGAACAGATACGCAGTATTTT.

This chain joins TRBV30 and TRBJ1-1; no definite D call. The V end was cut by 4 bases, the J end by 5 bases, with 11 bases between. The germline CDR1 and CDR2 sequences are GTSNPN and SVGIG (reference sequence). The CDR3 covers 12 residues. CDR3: CAWILRGTEAFF. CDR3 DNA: TGTGCCTGGATACTACGGGGAACTGAAGCTTTCTTT. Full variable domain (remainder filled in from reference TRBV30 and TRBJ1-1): SQTIHQWPATLVQPVGSPLSLECTVEGTSNPNLYWYRQAAGRGLQLLFYSVGIGQISSEVPQNLSASRPQDRQFILSSKKLLLSDSGFYLCAWILRGTEAFFGQGTRLTVV.

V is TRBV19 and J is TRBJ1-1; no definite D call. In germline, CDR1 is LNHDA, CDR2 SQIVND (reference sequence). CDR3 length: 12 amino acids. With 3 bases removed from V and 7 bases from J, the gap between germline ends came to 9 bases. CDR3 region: CASSISAGEAFF. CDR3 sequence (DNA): TGTGCCAGTAGTATCTCAGCGGGTGAAGCTTTCTTT.

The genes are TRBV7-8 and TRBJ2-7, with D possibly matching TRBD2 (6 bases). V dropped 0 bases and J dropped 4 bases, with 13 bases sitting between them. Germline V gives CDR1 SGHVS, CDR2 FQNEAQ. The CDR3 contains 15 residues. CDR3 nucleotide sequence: TGTGCCAGCAGCTTAGCGTTCGCCGGGGGATACGAGCAGTACTTC. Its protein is CASSLAFAGGYEQYF. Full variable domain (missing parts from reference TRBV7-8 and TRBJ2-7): GAGVSQSPRYKVAKRGQDVALRCDPISGHVSLFWYQQALGQGPEFLTYFQNEAQLDKSGLPSDRFFAERPEGSVSTLKIQRTQQEDSAVYLCASSLAFAGGYEQYFGPGTRLTVT.

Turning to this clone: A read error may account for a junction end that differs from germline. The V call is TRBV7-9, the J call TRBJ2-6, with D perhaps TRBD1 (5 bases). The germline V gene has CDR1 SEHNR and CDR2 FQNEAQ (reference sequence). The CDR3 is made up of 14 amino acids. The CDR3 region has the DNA TGTGCCAGCAGCTTACAGAGTGGGGCCAACGGCCTGACTTTC. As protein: CASSLQSGANGLTF.

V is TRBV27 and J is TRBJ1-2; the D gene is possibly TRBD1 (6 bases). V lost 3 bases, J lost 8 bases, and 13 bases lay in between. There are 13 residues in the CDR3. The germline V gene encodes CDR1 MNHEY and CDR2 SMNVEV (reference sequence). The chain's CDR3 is CASSFGQGWGYTF. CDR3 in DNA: TGTGCCAGCAGTTTCGGCCAGGGGTGGGGCTACACCTTC.

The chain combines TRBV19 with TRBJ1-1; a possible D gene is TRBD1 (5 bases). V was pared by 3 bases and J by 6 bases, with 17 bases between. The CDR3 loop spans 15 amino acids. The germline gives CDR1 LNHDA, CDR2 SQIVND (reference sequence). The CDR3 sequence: CASSIRGSAGPEAFF. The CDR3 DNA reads TGTGCCAGTAGTATTAGGGGCAGCGCTGGGCCTGAAGCTTTCTTT.

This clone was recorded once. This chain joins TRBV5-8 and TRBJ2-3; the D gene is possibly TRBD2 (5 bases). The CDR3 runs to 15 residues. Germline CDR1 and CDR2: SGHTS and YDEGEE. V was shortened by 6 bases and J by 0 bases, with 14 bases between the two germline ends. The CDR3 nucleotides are TGTGCCAGCACCATATATGGCGGGAGCACAGATACGCAGTATTTT. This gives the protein CASTIYGGSTDTQYF.

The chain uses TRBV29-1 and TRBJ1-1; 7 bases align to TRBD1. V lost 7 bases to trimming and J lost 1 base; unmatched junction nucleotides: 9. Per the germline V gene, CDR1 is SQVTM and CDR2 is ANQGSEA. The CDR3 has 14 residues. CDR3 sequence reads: CSGTRGSSNTEAFF. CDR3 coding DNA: TGCAGCGGAACCAGGGGGAGTTCGAACACTGAAGCTTTCTTT.

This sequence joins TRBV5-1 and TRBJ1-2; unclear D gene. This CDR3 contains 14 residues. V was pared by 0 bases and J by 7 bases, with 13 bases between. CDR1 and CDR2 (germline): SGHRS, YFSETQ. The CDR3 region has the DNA TGCGCCAGCAGCTTGGTATCCGGGTATTCTGGCTACACCTTC. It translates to CASSLVSGYSGYTF. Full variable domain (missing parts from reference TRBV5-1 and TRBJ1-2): KAGVTQTPRYLIKTRGQQVTLSCSPISGHRSVSWYQQTPGQGLQFLFEYFSETQRNKGNFPGRFSGRQFSNSRSEMNVSTLELGDSALYLCASSLVSGYSGYTFGSGTRLTVV.

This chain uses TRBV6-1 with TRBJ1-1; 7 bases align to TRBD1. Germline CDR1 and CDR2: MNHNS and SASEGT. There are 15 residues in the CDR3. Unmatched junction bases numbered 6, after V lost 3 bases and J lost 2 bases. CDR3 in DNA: TGTGCCAGCAGTGAGTTGACAGGGCTTAACACTGAAGCTTTCTTT. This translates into CASSELTGLNTEAFF.

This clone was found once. This chain's CDR3 is CATSRDLADTQYF. CDR3 nucleotide sequence: TGTGCCACCAGCAGAGATCTTGCGGATACGCAGTATTTT. The rearrangement joins TRBV15 to TRBJ2-3, with D unclear. This CDR3 has 13 residues. Trimming took off 0 bases at V and 6 bases at J, with 7 bases between the two ends. CDR1 LNHNV and CDR2 YYDKDF come from the germline V gene (reference sequence).